These 10 T cell receptor beta chains came from one sample sequenced in a study of T cell changes during pregnancy in multiple sclerosis. The table came from immunoSEQ multiplex PCR; TCRdb's copy has only in-frame clones and leaves some out. There are around 61,000 clones in the sample; under 95% occur only once, and less than 1.5% lies in the top ten. Sequencing was performed on peripheral blood, taken in the third trimester of pregnancy. The receptor set was obtained from a female donor in good health, enrolled as a control in a pregnancy study.

The V and J genes are TRBV5-6 and TRBJ2-7; TRBD1 might be the D (6 bases). The CDR3 spans 12 residues. The V end lost 5 bases, the J end lost 3 bases, and 9 bases lay between the germline ends. Germline CDR1 and CDR2: SGHDT and YYEEEE. The CDR3 DNA follows: TGTGCCAGCAGACTACAGGGCTACGAGCAGTACTTC. It translates to CASRLQGYEQYF.

CDR3 in DNA: TGTGCCACCAGCACCCGACAGGGAAATTATGGCTACACCTTC. Its protein product is CATSTRQGNYGYTF. The V call is TRBV15, the J call TRBJ1-2; 7 bases match TRBD1. The germline gives CDR1 LNHNV, CDR2 YYDKDF (reference sequence). This CDR3 has 14 amino acids. The V and J ends lost 4 bases and 5 bases, in that order; junction bases with no gene match: 7.

V is TRBV19 and J is TRBJ2-3, with a tentative D call TRBD2 (6 bases). Germline lookup yields CDR1 LNHDA and CDR2 SQIVND (reference sequence). Trimming took 7 bases from V and 1 from J, leaving 9 bases between them. The CDR3 contains 13 residues. This CDR3 reads CASKREGTDTQYF. CDR3 in DNA: TGTGCCAGTAAAAGGGAGGGCACAGATACGCAGTATTTT. Complete variable domain (other parts from reference TRBV19 and TRBJ2-3): DGGITQSPKYLFRKEGQNVTLSCEQNLNHDAMYWYRQDPGQGLRLIYYSQIVNDFQKGDIAEGYSVSREKKESFPLTVTSAQKNPTAFYLCASKREGTDTQYFGPGTRLTVL.

This chain connects TRBV4-3 to TRBJ2-3, with a tentative D call TRBD2 (5 bases). The germline V and J ends were trimmed by 0 bases and 3 bases, with 13 bases remaining between them. Germline CDR1 and CDR2: LGHNA and YSLEER. This CDR3 contains 16 residues. The CDR3 sequence: CASSQEPSLGTDTQYF. The CDR3 coding sequence is TGCGCCAGCAGCCAAGAGCCTAGCCTGGGGACAGATACGCAGTATTTT.

This clone occurred once. The chain uses TRBV30 and TRBJ2-7, with 7 bases identical to TRBD1. V was pared by 5 bases and J by 9 bases, with 10 bases of the junction left unmatched. Germline CDR1 GTSNPN, CDR2 SVGIG (reference sequence). The CDR3 runs 12 residues. The CDR3 loop is CAWVGQAHGQYF. CDR3 nucleotide sequence: TGTGCCTGGGTAGGACAGGCACATGGGCAGTACTTC.

The V gene is TRBV7-2, the J gene TRBJ2-7; D is perhaps TRBD2 (6 bases). The CDR3 consists of 13 residues. Deletions cut 5 bases from V and 7 bases from J, with 15 bases between. CDR1 SGHTA and CDR2 FQGNSA come from the germline V gene. The CDR3 protein is CASSTRPGVEQYF. CDR3 bases: TGTGCCAGCAGCACCAGACCGGGGGTTGAGCAGTACTTC.

This chain uses TRBV29-1 with TRBJ2-7; 7 bases match TRBD1. The CDR3 has 12 amino acids. Looked up from germline, CDR1 is SQVTM and CDR2 is ANQGSEA. Trimming cost V 7 bases and J 3 bases; bases outside gene matches: 6. CDR3 in DNA: TGCAGCGCGGGGACAGCGAACTACGAGCAGTACTTC. Encoded protein: CSAGTANYEQYF.

This chain links TRBV9 with TRBJ2-3, with 8 bases lining up with TRBD2. This CDR3 spans 16 amino acids. Germline values: CDR1 SGDLS, CDR2 YYNGEE. V lost 1 base and J lost 2; bases outside the gene matches: 6. The CDR3 DNA reads as TGTGCCAGCAGCGTAAGGGGCGGGGGGCCCACAGATACGCAGTATTTT. Translation: CASSVRGGGPTDTQYF.

The chain links TRBV5-1 to TRBJ2-7; weak D call: TRBD1 (6 bases). The CDR3 loop spans 15 amino acids. In germline, CDR1 is SGHRS, CDR2 YFSETQ. V was cut by 0 bases and J by 7 bases, with 17 bases left in between. The CDR3 region has the DNA TGCGCCAGCAGCTTGGTCGCACAGGGTCTTCGGGAGCAGTACTTC. Protein: CASSLVAQGLREQYF.

This chain links TRBV6-5 with TRBJ1-1; D is undetermined. CDR1 and CDR2 (germline): MNHEY, SVGAGI. This CDR3 region has 14 residues. Trimming removed 5 bases at V and 6 bases at J, with 16 bases between. The CDR3 sequence is CASSVRSSRAEAFF. The CDR3 nucleotides are TGTGCCAGCAGTGTGAGGAGTTCTCGGGCTGAAGCTTTCTTT.